One sample yielded the 18 T cell receptor beta chains listed below, sequenced in a study of blood T cell repertoires in COVID-19. Repertoires were generated with immunoSEQ multiplex PCR, while TCRdb's copy carries only in-frame clones and drops some. The sample lists 400,000 to 500,000 clones, 70% to 90% seen once, with approximately 1.3% in the top ten. The sample comprised PBMCs or T cells enriched from blood (not recorded which). These receptors all come from a young woman who had been exposed to COVID-19.

This rearrangement joins TRBV14 to TRBJ2-7; D is possibly TRBD2 (6 bases). The CDR3 contains 15 residues. The germline V gene has CDR1 SGHDN and CDR2 FVKESK. V was trimmed by 4 bases and J by 5 bases, leaving 18 bases between them. The CDR3 coding sequence is TGTGCCAGCAGCCTCTACCGGGGTAGCGGAGACGAGCAGTACTTC. It encodes CASSLYRGSGDEQYF.

The rearrangement joins TRBV2 to TRBJ1-5; D is uncertain. This CDR3 comprises 13 residues. Trimming removed 7 bases at V and 10 bases at J, with 17 bases between. In germline, CDR1 is SNHLY, CDR2 FYNNEI. As DNA, the CDR3 is TGTGCCAGCAATTATCCAGGAACCGTCCCCCAGCATTTT. Amino acids: CASNYPGTVPQHF.

The V gene is TRBV6-5, the J gene TRBJ1-6; 7 bases align to TRBD1. The CDR3 has 14 amino acids. The germline gives CDR1 MNHEY, CDR2 SVGAGI. The J segment lost 6 bases and the V segment lost 6 bases, leaving 5 bases of the junction unmatched. CDR3: CASRPQGSNSPLHF. The CDR3 bases are TGTGCCAGCAGACCACAGGGGTCTAATTCACCCCTCCACTTT.

The chain has TRBV6-5 and TRBJ1-1; D is perhaps TRBD1 (6 bases). V lost 10 bases and J lost 4, with 19 bases in between. Germline V CDR1 and CDR2: MNHEY, SVGAGI. The CDR3 sequence is 14 residues long. This CDR3 is CATNPPGGGTEAFF. CDR3 DNA sequence: TGTGCCACCAACCCTCCGGGGGGCGGCACTGAAGCTTTCTTT.

The gene calls are TRBV27 and TRBJ2-1; a weak D match, TRBD1 (6 bases). Germline V CDR1 and CDR2: MNHEY, SMNVEV (reference sequence). CDR3 size: 17 residues. Trimming shortened V by 7 bases and J by 2 bases, and 21 bases separated the two germline ends. CDR3 sequence: CASNPRGTATTYNEQFF. DNA for the CDR3: TGTGCCAGCAACCCTAGGGGGACCGCTACCACCTACAATGAGCAGTTCTTC.

V and J are TRBV5-1 and TRBJ2-5, with TRBD2 matching 7 bases. Per the germline V gene, CDR1 is SGHRS and CDR2 is YFSETQ. V dropped 5 bases and J dropped 4; count of bases not matched to a gene: 11. The CDR3 contains 15 residues. The CDR3 protein is CASSRPAGVSETQYF. Here the CDR3 DNA reads TGCGCCAGCAGTCGACCCGCGGGAGTCTCAGAGACCCAGTACTTC. Full variable domain (outside the CDR3, taken from reference TRBV5-1 and TRBJ2-5): KAGVTQTPRYLIKTRGQQVTLSCSPISGHRSVSWYQQTPGQGLQFLFEYFSETQRNKGNFPGRFSGRQFSNSRSEMNVSTLELGDSALYLCASSRPAGVSETQYFGPGTRLLVL.

The genes are TRBV28 and TRBJ1-5; D ambiguous. CDR3 size: 14 residues. Germline V CDR1 and CDR2: MDHEN, SYDVKM. With 7 bases removed from V and 0 bases from J, the gap between germline ends came to 10 bases. CDR3 DNA: TGTGCCAGCACCCAGGCTTATAGCAATCAGCCCCAGCATTTT. Its protein is CASTQAYSNQPQHF.

This clone has just one count. The rearrangement links TRBV11-1 to TRBJ1-1; 7 bases agree with TRBD1. The CDR3 runs to 15 residues. V was clipped by 4 bases and J by 7 bases; unmatched bases: 12. Germline V CDR1 and CDR2: SGHAT, FQDESV (reference sequence). For the CDR3, the DNA is TGTGCCAGCAGCTCCCGGGGGACAGTCCGGATTGAAGCTTTCTTT. Translation gives CASSSRGTVRIEAFF.

This chain joins TRBV11-3 and TRBJ2-7; D might be TRBD2 (6 bases). This CDR3 is 15 amino acids long. V lost 0 bases to trimming and J lost 4 bases, with 13 bases between them. Germline V gene sequence: CDR1 SGHNT, CDR2 YENEEA. CDR3 DNA sequence: TGTGCCAGCAGCTTAGATCATTCGGAGGGTTACGAGCAGTACTTC. Encoded protein: CASSLDHSEGYEQYF.

V usage is TRBV11-2 and J usage is TRBJ1-2, with a possible D match to TRBD1 (6 bases). The CDR3 consists of 14 residues. Germline lookup yields CDR1 SGHAT and CDR2 FQNNGV. Trimming cost V 5 bases and J 4 bases, with 14 bases left between them. The CDR3 nucleotides read TGTGCCAGCAGCCGCGGACAGAGTCTCTATGGCTACACCTTC. Its protein is CASSRGQSLYGYTF.

The J gene is TRBJ2-2, the V gene TRBV12-3 or TRBV12-4; possibly TRBD1 for D (6 bases). V was trimmed by 5 bases and J by 8 bases, leaving 9 bases between them. CDR3 length equals 12 residues. The CDR3 bases are TGTGCCAGCAGTACAGGGACAGGGGAGCTGTTTTTT. This sequence encodes CASSTGTGELFF.

J is TRBJ2-7 and V is TRBV5-5; 9 bases are a match to TRBD2. J lost 5 bases, V lost 0 bases, and 9 bases had no gene match. Per the germline V gene, CDR1 is SGHKS and CDR2 is YYEKEE (reference sequence). The CDR3 is 16 residues long. The CDR3 loop is CASSLARTGTSNEQYF. Written as DNA, the CDR3 is TGTGCCAGCAGCTTGGCAAGGACCGGGACTAGCAACGAGCAGTACTTC.

This chain connects TRBV4-1 to TRBJ2-1, with TRBD2 matching 15 bases. The junction had 11 bases not matched to a gene; V was cut back by 0 bases and J by 8 bases. The CDR3 is 19 residues long. Germline V lookup: CDR1 MGHRA, CDR2 YSYEKL. CDR3 sequence: CASSQDPWTSGRVSYEQFF. As DNA, the CDR3 is TGCGCCAGCAGCCAAGATCCCTGGACTAGCGGGAGGGTGTCGTATGAGCAGTTCTTC.

The chain uses TRBV5-5 and TRBJ1-3, with TRBD1 matching over 9 bases. The ends lost 0 bases at V and 1 base at J; junction bases unmatched: 5. Germline loops: CDR1 SGHKS, CDR2 YYEKEE (reference sequence). This CDR3 spans 17 amino acids. CDR3 in amino acids: CASSLVGTGTSGNTIYF. CDR3 bases: TGTGCCAGCAGCTTGGTCGGGACAGGGACGTCTGGAAACACCATATATTTT.

Written as DNA, the CDR3 is TGCGCCAGCAGCCAAGATCGTACGGTCTCTGGAAACACCATATATTTT. Its protein is CASSQDRTVSGNTIYF. The chain combines TRBV4-3 with TRBJ1-3; the D is unclear. Trimming stripped 0 bases from V and 0 bases from J, with 9 bases between. The CDR3 extends over 16 amino acids. Germline V lookup: CDR1 LGHNA, CDR2 YSLEER.

The rearrangement links TRBV5-4 to TRBJ2-2; D might be TRBD2 (5 bases). The CDR3 has 16 residues. V gave up 4 bases and J gave up 1 base, with 14 bases separating them. The germline V gene has CDR1 SGHNT and CDR2 YYREEE (reference sequence). CDR3 amino acids: CASSTSGRRNTGELFF. The CDR3 coding sequence is TGTGCCAGCAGCACGAGCGGCCGACGGAACACCGGGGAGCTGTTTTTT.

The rearrangement joins TRBV7-9 to TRBJ1-6, with 10 bases aligning to TRBD1. This CDR3 spans 16 amino acids. Unmatched junction bases numbered 7, after V lost 2 bases and J lost 9 bases. Germline V lookup: CDR1 SEHNR, CDR2 FQNEAQ (reference sequence). The CDR3 sequence is CASSLSTGGYGSPLHF. The DNA of the CDR3 is TGTGCCAGCAGCTTATCGACAGGGGGCTATGGTTCACCCCTCCACTTT.

The chain couples TRBV28 to TRBJ1-2; D perhaps matches TRBD1 (6 bases). V lost 5 bases and J lost 5, with 18 bases in between. Per the germline V gene, CDR1 is MDHEN and CDR2 is SYDVKM. CDR3 size: 15 residues. The DNA of the CDR3 is TGTGCCAGCAGTCCCCCACAGGGATTGGGGTATGGCTACACCTTC. Its translation is CASSPPQGLGYGYTF.